The entry below gives a single T cell receptor beta chain sequence along with its context. The authors' processing: Using reference gene primer amplification, nucleated cell counts were estimated. The repertoire was sequenced with immunoSEQ multiplex PCR; TCRdb's copy has only in-frame clones and lacks some. The DNA gave D and trimming, while V, J and clone size come from that table. The sample records approximately 150,000 clones, more than 90% being singletons. The CDR3 has 16 residues. The V end was cut by 4 bases, the J end by 4 bases, with 17 bases between. In germline, CDR1 is MDHEN, CDR2 SYDVKM. This record belongs to a study of blood T cell repertoires in COVID-19. Study summary: Acute and convalescent COVID-19 samples came from the United States, Italy and Spain. PBMCs, B-cell-depleted T cells, or T cells provided the cDNA or gDNA that made up the material.

The V and J genes are TRBV28 and TRBJ1-5; a weak D match, TRBD1 (6 bases). The TCR comes from a man aged 55 to 69 with active or convalescent COVID-19. The sample was peripheral blood. The CDR3 region has the DNA TGTGCCAGCAGTTGGCAACAGGGTAGATGGAATCAGCCCCAGCATTTT. As protein: CASSWQQGRWNQPQHF.